This TCR beta chain is from a study of blood T cell repertoires in COVID-19 (TCRdb year 2020). As for the study more broadly: Collaborator samples came from the United States, Italy and Spain and covered acute and convalescent phases of COVID-19. The prospective study material was composed of cDNA or gDNA derived from T cells, B-cell-depleted T cells, or PBMCs. Deeply sampled blood TCRbeta repertoires from subjects exposed to, actively infected with, or recovered from COVID-19 were included in the dataset. The repertoires were made available in a free public database intended to serve as a resource for research on the immune response to SARS-CoV-2. The samples were drawn from the first 160 participants of the ongoing ImmuneRACE study and from 1,254 subjects provided by 6 global collaborators. The sample metadata nearly always contained a de-identified subject ID, COVID-19 status, age in years and sex. Where available, HLA class I and class II types were taken from metadata supplied by the sample provider and were not determined by assay-based typing. The investigation overall reported the following: The quantity of clinical and demographic metadata differed by source and by participant and was supplied without curation.

TCRbeta CDR3 regions were amplified from genomic DNA using the immunoSEQ Assay, a bias-controlled multiplex PCR. From the authors' description of their analysis: Nucleated cell counts per sample were estimated from amplification of reference gene primers within the assay. To quantify the absolute abundance of each unique TCRbeta CDR3 rearrangement, sequence reads were collapsed and filtered. For each sample, productive Simpson clonality was calculated by taking the square root of Simpson's diversity index across productive rearrangements. TCRdb re-hosts the immuneACCESS table, in-frame sequences only. Its copies lack some clones; in the studies checked, an unresolved V gene accounts for under half of them, and the cause for the rest is not known. The V and J calls and clone size were taken over from that table, and D and trimming were inferred from the DNA. The sample table holds 170,000 or so clones, of which about 72% were seen once. Together, the top ten hold 15% to 20% of the sample.

A note on this clone: It has no known antigen specificity. It has no much larger one-base neighbor in the sample; base qualities were not kept.

The CDR3 goes from the cysteine to the phenylalanine over 15 residues. The CDR3 DNA has 45 bases and is translated from base 1. The germline V gene specifies MDHEN as CDR1 and SYDVKM as CDR2. Cut back by 3 bases and 4 bases, the V and J ends lie 15 bases apart. Participants in the prospective study were aged roughly 18 to 100 years, lived in under 30 United States geographic areas, and enrolled through a virtual design. To assign participants to cohorts, the prospective study relied on clinical history that participants themselves reported in a screening survey and a study questionnaire. For ImmuneRACE Cohort 3, a participant was defined as recovered based on two consecutive negative NP/OP PCR tests, clearance by a healthcare professional, or resolution of symptoms. In the prospective study, mobile phlebotomists collected whole blood, serum and a nasopharyngeal or oropharyngeal swab from each participant. Prospective study participants could optionally give additional blood draws and questionnaires over an approximately 2-month period. Before DNA extraction, prospective study blood samples were shipped either frozen or at room temperature.

This sequence originates from a woman between 45 and 60 years old who had recovered from COVID-19. The rearranged chain carries TRBV28 and TRBJ1-2; the D gene remains uncertain. The sample taken for sequencing was PBMCs or T cells enriched from blood (not recorded which). In nucleotide form, the sequence is TGTGCCAGCAGTTTCGGGTCGCCTCCCCTCTATGGCTACACCTTC. Its protein reads: CASSFGSPPLYGYTF.